What follows are 10 T cell receptor beta chains derived from one specimen sequenced in a study of T cells after yellow fever vaccination. MiXCR was run by TCRdb on the 5' RACE reads, yielding one entry per CDR3 protein. The data show 60,000 to 95,000 distinct CDR3 sequences, about 7.7% seen once. The material sequenced was CD8+ T cells sorted from PBMCs, taken 10 to 11 days after the first yellow fever vaccination. These receptors all come from a young man who received the YFV17D yellow fever vaccine.

This clonotype was seen many times. J is TRBJ2-7 and V is TRBV13; D uncertain. Germline-derived CDR1 and CDR2 are PRHDT and FYEKMQ (reference sequence). The CDR3 length is 14 residues. The V and J ends lost 5 bases and 0 bases respectively, with 11 bases between them. The CDR3 sequence: CASSHKKPSYEQYF. CDR3 nucleotide sequence: TGTGCCAGCAGCCACAAGAAGCCCTCCTACGAGCAGTACTTC. Based on the CDR3 plus reference TRBV13 and TRBJ2-7, the full variable domain is AAGVIQSPRHLIKEKRETATLKCYPIPRHDTVYWYQQGPGQDPQFLISFYEKMQSDKGSIPDRFSAQQFSDYHSELNMSSLELGDSALYFCASSHKKPSYEQYFGPGTRLTVT.

This clonotype came up many times. The chain combines TRBV20-1 with TRBJ2-7; 9 bases line up with TRBD1. Germline V gene sequence: CDR1 DFQATT, CDR2 SNEGSKA (reference sequence). Unmatched junction bases numbered 5, after V lost 3 bases and J lost 8 bases. There are 12 residues in the CDR3. The DNA of the CDR3 is TGCAGTGCTAGGGGGACAGGGTTGCAGCAGTACTTC. Translated, it gives CSARGTGLQQYF.

The table lists this clonotype with a few counts. V gene TRBV7-9 combines with J gene TRBJ2-7; TRBD1 aligns across 7 bases. The V gene's germline CDR1 is SEHNR and CDR2 FQNEAQ (reference sequence). The CDR3 length is 14 residues. J gave up 3 bases and V 5 bases, and 7 bases lay outside the gene matches. DNA of the CDR3: TGTGCCAGCAGCCCGAGGACAGGCAACTACGAGCAGTACGTC. It specifies CASSPRTGNYEQYV.

This clonotype showed up many times. V usage is TRBV20-1 and J usage is TRBJ2-3; D is unresolved. The CDR3 loop spans 12 amino acids. Looked up from germline, CDR1 is DFQATT and CDR2 is SNEGSKA (reference sequence). Trimming stripped 3 bases from V and 4 bases from J, with 8 bases between. This chain's CDR3 is CSASSPADTQYF. CDR3 nucleotides: TGCAGTGCTAGCTCCCCGGCAGATACGCAGTATTTT.

This clonotype showed up many times. The gene calls are TRBV11-2 and TRBJ2-5; weak D call: TRBD1 (5 bases). Germline CDR1 and CDR2: SGHAT and FQNNGV. This CDR3 is built from 13 residues. V was cut by 6 bases and J by 0 bases, with 8 bases left in between. CDR3 bases: TGTGCCAGCAGACCAGGGCACCAAGAGACCCAGTACTTC. It encodes CASRPGHQETQYF. Variable domain in full (rest from reference TRBV11-2 and TRBJ2-5): EAGVAQSPRYKIIEKRQSVAFWCNPISGHATLYWYQQILGQGPKLLIQFQNNGVVDDSQLPKDRFSAERLKGVDSTLKIQPAKLEDSAVYLCASRPGHQETQYFGPGTRLLVL.

In its sample, this clonotype was seen many times. The rearrangement joins TRBV28 to TRBJ2-1; unclear D gene. Trimming removed 5 bases from V and 0 bases from J, with 11 bases in between. The CDR3 is 15 amino acids. The V gene's germline CDR1 is MDHEN and CDR2 SYDVKM. The CDR3 region has the DNA TGTGCCAGCAGTCCCTCAACGAGCTCCTACAATGAGCAGTTCTTC. Protein product: CASSPSTSSYNEQFF. Full variable domain (rest looked up from reference TRBV28 and TRBJ2-1): DVKVTQSSRYLVKRTGEKVFLECVQDMDHENMFWYRQDPGLGLRLIYFSYDVKMKEKGDIPEGYSVSREKKERFSLILESASTNQTSMYLCASSPSTSSYNEQFFGPGTRLTVL.

This clonotype was found a few times. This chain connects TRBV4-3 to TRBJ2-1; D gene uncertain. Trimming removed 0 bases at V and 3 bases at J, with 9 bases between. Germline V lookup: CDR1 LGHNA, CDR2 YSLEER. This CDR3 comprises 15 residues. Here the CDR3 DNA reads TGCGCCAGCAGCCAAGATCGCCTCCGCTACAATGAGCAGTTCTTC. Protein sequence: CASSQDRLRYNEQFF.

This clonotype was detected only a few times. The V call is TRBV5-1, the J call TRBJ2-1, with 13 bases matching TRBD2. The J segment lost 5 bases and the V segment lost 4 bases, leaving 3 bases of the junction unmatched. The CDR3 totals 15 residues. Per the germline V gene, CDR1 is SGHRS and CDR2 is YFSETQ. In DNA form, the CDR3 reads TGCGCCAGCAGCCAGGGACTAGCGGGGAACAATGAGCAGTTCTTC. Amino acid sequence: CASSQGLAGNNEQFF.

This clonotype was counted a few times. This chain connects TRBV5-5 to TRBJ2-1; D gene unclear. The germline CDR1 and CDR2 sequences are SGHKS and YYEKEE (reference sequence). Trimming took 5 bases from V and 5 from J, leaving 8 bases between them. The CDR3 sequence is 12 residues long. CDR3 sequence: CASRGGDNEQFF. CDR3 nucleotide sequence: TGTGCCAGCAGGGGTGGGGACAATGAGCAGTTCTTC.

The J gene is TRBJ2-7, the V gene TRBV6-5; 8 bases match TRBD1. V shed 6 bases, J shed 3 bases, and the junction held 7 bases outside the gene matches. This CDR3 has 14 amino acids. From germline, CDR1 is MNHEY and CDR2 SVGAGI. In DNA form, the CDR3 reads TGTGCCAGCAGCAGGGGGCAATTCTTCTACGAGCAGTACGTC. It is translated as CASSRGQFFYEQYV.